What follows are 15 T cell receptor beta chains derived from one specimen sequenced in a study of T cell changes during pregnancy in multiple sclerosis. The repertoire was sequenced with immunoSEQ multiplex PCR; TCRdb's copy has only in-frame clones and lacks some. The sample has 30,000 to 35,000 clones, 88% seen once; the top ten hold 0.6% to 0.8%. The source was CD4+ T cells from peripheral blood mononuclear cells, collected in the first trimester of pregnancy. The receptors derive from a female donor in good health, enrolled as a control in a pregnancy study.

This clone was recorded only once. This rearrangement joins TRBV4-3 to TRBJ2-3, with 8 bases fitting TRBD2. Per the germline V gene, CDR1 is LGHNA and CDR2 is YSLEER. The CDR3 extends over 18 amino acids. The trim removed 4 bases at V and 0 bases at J, leaving 12 bases unmatched. CDR3 DNA: TGCGCCAGCAGCCCCCTATATGCAAGCGGGGGCAGCACAGATACGCAGTATTTT. Amino acids: CASSPLYASGGSTDTQYF.

The chain carries TRBV9 and TRBJ1-5; D remains unclear. The V end lost 0 bases, the J end lost 5 bases, and 6 bases lay between the germline ends. Germline-derived CDR1 and CDR2 are SGDLS and YYNGEE. The CDR3 spans 13 residues. The CDR3 region has the DNA TGTGCCAGCAGCGTAGGTTCCTATCAGCCCCAGCATTTT. This encodes CASSVGSYQPQHF.

On this clone itself: An end of the junction does not agree with germline; a read error may underlie this. The chain combines TRBV7-9 with TRBJ2-5, with 8 nucleotides matching TRBD2. There are 15 residues in the CDR3. Germline CDR1 SEHNR, CDR2 FQNEAQ (reference sequence). CDR3 sequence reads: CASSLDSGGQESQYF. Here the CDR3 DNA reads TGTGCCAGCAGCTTAGACAGCGGGGGACAAGAGTCCCAGTACTTC.

The chain couples TRBV6-5 to TRBJ1-2, with TRBD1 matching 8 bases. After removal of 6 bases from V and 12 bases from J, the junction contained 12 bases not matched to a gene. CDR1 and CDR2 from the germline V gene are MNHEY and SVGAGI. This CDR3 is built from 13 residues. The CDR3 region is CASRRLTGGVDTF. The CDR3 DNA follows: TGTGCCAGCAGGCGTTTAACAGGGGGGGTAGACACCTTC.

The genes are TRBV29-1 and TRBJ2-7; TRBD1 matches 7 bases. J gave up 3 bases and V 0 bases, and 8 bases lay outside the gene matches. The germline CDR1 and CDR2 sequences are SQVTM and ANQGSEA. The CDR3 is made up of 15 amino acids. CDR3 amino acids: CSVEDRDSANYEQYF. In DNA form, the CDR3 reads TGCAGCGTTGAAGACCGGGACAGTGCTAACTACGAGCAGTACTTC.

The J gene is TRBJ2-7, the V gene TRBV29-1; D is ambiguous. V was cut by 7 bases and J by 1 base, with 14 bases left in between. CDR1 SQVTM and CDR2 ANQGSEA come from the germline V gene. CDR3 size: 13 residues. CDR3 amino acids: CSGTRLLSYEQYF. In DNA, the CDR3 is TGCAGCGGTACTCGACTTCTTTCCTACGAGCAGTACTTC.

The chain recombines TRBV27 with TRBJ2-1; TRBD1 might be the D (7 bases). Trimming pared 5 bases from V and 3 bases from J, leaving 14 bases between. The CDR3 consists of 15 residues. CDR1 and CDR2 (germline): MNHEY, SMNVEV (reference sequence). CDR3 in amino acids: CASSEPGGGYNEQFF. CDR3 DNA: TGTGCCAGCAGTGAACCAGGGGGAGGCTACAATGAGCAGTTCTTC.

The chain has TRBV7-2 and TRBJ2-3; 8 positions agree with TRBD1. CDR3 length equals 15 residues. CDR1 and CDR2 (germline): SGHTA, FQGNSA. The ends lost 9 bases at V and 1 base at J; junction bases unmatched: 9. CDR3 loop: CASRPGGARTDTQYF. The CDR3 region has the DNA TGTGCCAGTAGACCAGGGGGCGCCCGCACAGATACGCAGTATTTT. Based on the CDR3 plus reference TRBV7-2 and TRBJ2-3, the full variable domain is GAGVSQSPSNKVTEKGKDVELRCDPISGHTALYWYRQSLGQGLEFLIYFQGNSAPDKSGLPSDRFSAERTGGSVSTLTIQRTQQEDSAVYLCASRPGGARTDTQYFGPGTRLTVL.

The rearrangement links TRBV4-3 to TRBJ2-7, with 7 nucleotides matching TRBD2. The germline V gene has CDR1 LGHNA and CDR2 YSLEER. J gave up 2 bases and V 4 bases, and 5 bases lay outside the gene matches. The CDR3 sequence is 14 residues long. The CDR3 DNA reads as TGCGCCAGCAGCCCAAACCGGGGGGCCTACGAGCAGTACTTC. Protein product: CASSPNRGAYEQYF.

This clone was observed a handful of times. The V and J genes are TRBV6-4 and TRBJ1-1, with TRBD1 matching 9 bases. The trim removed 6 bases at V and 4 bases at J, leaving 3 bases unmatched. The CDR3 consists of 13 residues. The V gene's germline CDR1 is MRHNA and CDR2 SNTAGT. CDR3 in DNA: TGTGCCAGCAGCGAGGACAGGGGCACTGAAGCTTTCTTT. Protein product: CASSEDRGTEAFF.

V is TRBV2 and J is TRBJ2-5; 15 positions match TRBD2. Trimming took 0 bases from V and 5 from J; bases not matched to a gene: 7. This CDR3 has 18 residues. Germline CDR1 reads SNHLY; CDR2 reads FYNNEI. The chain's CDR3 is CASSEATPGLAGGETQYF. CDR3 DNA: TGTGCCAGCAGTGAAGCAACTCCAGGACTAGCGGGGGGGGAGACCCAGTACTTC.

DNA of the CDR3: TGTGCCTGGAGTGTAGGGGGCAGTTCCTACAATGAGCAGTTCTTC. Protein product: CAWSVGGSSYNEQFF. V and J are TRBV30 and TRBJ2-1; TRBD1 aligns across 7 bases. This CDR3 has 15 amino acids. The trim removed 0 bases at V and 1 base at J, leaving 3 bases unmatched. Germline V gene lookup returns CDR1 GTSNPN and CDR2 SVGIG (reference sequence).

The V gene is TRBV5-4, the J gene TRBJ1-4; TRBD1 aligns across 7 bases. Germline V gene data show CDR1 as SGHNT and CDR2 as YYREEE (reference sequence). There are 13 residues in the CDR3. Trimming cost V 0 bases and J 11 bases; bases outside gene matches: 4. The CDR3 DNA reads TGTGCCAGCAGCTTGGAGGGGGCGGGGAAACTGTTTTTT. This codes for CASSLEGAGKLFF.

The chain employs TRBV21-1 and TRBJ1-3. TRBV21-1 is a listed pseudogene. The CDR3 is 15 amino acids. CDR3 DNA sequence: TGTGCCAGCATCCGAAGACGGGGCTCTGGAAACACCATATATTTT. This encodes CASIRRRGSGNTIYF.

In this sample, this clone turned up once. The V and J genes are TRBV7-2 and TRBJ1-1, with a possible D match to TRBD1 (6 bases). CDR1 is SGHTA and CDR2 is FQGNSA in the germline V gene. V dropped 1 base and J dropped 0 bases, with 9 bases sitting between them. This CDR3 has 15 residues. The CDR3 coding sequence is TGTGCCAGCAGCTTAGGGCGACAGGTGAACACTGAAGCTTTCTTT. Protein product: CASSLGRQVNTEAFF.